What follows is one T cell receptor beta chain and its context. This sample was included in a study of T cell responses to AZD1222 COVID-19 vaccine. CDR1 is SGHRS, CDR2 YFSETQ, per germline. V was shortened by 2 bases and J by 6 bases, with 19 bases between the two germline ends. The CDR3 contains 16 residues. Here immunoSEQ multiplex PCR was the method, and the copy in TCRdb shows in-frame clones only, minus some. The table lists over 100,000 clones, 88% of them singletons. The sequenced sample was peripheral blood, obtained on day 0 of MenACWY control vaccination. The origin of this receptor is an adult in good health. The chain uses TRBV5-1 and TRBJ2-3, with D possibly being TRBD1 or TRBD2 (5 bases each). Written as DNA, the CDR3 is TGCGCCAGCAGCTTCGGACCACCCCCGGGGCTGGATACGCAGTATTTT. As protein: CASSFGPPPGLDTQYF.